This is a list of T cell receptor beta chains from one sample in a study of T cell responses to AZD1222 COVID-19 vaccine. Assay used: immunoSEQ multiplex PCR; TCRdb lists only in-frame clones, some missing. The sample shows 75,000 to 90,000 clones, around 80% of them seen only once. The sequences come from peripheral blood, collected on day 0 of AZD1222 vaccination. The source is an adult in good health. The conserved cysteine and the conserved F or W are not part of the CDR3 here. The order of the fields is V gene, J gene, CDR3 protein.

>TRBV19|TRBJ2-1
ASGDKHNEQF
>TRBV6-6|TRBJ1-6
ASSHPTGSNSPLH
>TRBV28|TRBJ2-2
ASSRPSGAGELF
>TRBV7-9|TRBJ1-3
ASRRVWGSTIY
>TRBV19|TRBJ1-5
ASSLEGGRNQPQH
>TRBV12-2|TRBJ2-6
ASRLEDREVPSGANVLT
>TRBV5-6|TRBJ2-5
ASSPPPAKREDQETQY
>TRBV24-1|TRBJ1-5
ATSDPDQPQH
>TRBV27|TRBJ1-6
ASSLETRGVSPLH
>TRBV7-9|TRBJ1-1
ASSLVWATEAF
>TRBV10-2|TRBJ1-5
ASSARTTGQPQH
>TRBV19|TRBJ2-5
ASKGRGKETQY
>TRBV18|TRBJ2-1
ASSTQQGAGTSGSVEQF
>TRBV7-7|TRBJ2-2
ASSLGPIRTDNTGELF
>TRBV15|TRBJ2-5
ATSRSALAGAETQY
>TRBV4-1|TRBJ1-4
ASSPEVLFNEKLF
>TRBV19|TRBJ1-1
ASSSLRGGENTEAF
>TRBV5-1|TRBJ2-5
ASSLGQETQY
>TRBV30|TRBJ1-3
AWGTGDKNTIY
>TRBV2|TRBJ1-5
ASSDGQGWGQPQH
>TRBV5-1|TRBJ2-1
ASSLRGGPYNEQF
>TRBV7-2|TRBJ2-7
ASSFAGTSYEQY
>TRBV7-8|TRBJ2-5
ASSRGGTSETQY
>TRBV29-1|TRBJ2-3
SVGAAGVNTDTQY
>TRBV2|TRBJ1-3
ASSGDGGGTIY
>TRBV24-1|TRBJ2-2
ATSDSTGDSNTGELF
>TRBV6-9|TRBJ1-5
ASSYWTETRQPQH
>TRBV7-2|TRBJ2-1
ASSPYGTSGSKEGF
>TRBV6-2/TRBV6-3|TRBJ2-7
ASSYSGVGSVQY
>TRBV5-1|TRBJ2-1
ASSFGLAGTYNEQF
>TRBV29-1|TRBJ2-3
SVELASAADTQY
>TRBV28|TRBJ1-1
ASSLAGEAF
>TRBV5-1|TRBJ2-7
ASSLGQGVGEQY
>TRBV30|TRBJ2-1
AQISGQQYNEQF
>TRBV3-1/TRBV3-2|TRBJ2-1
ASSQGQLAGPSSYNEQF
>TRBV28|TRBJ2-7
ASSFLAGGPYEQY
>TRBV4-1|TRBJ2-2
ASSQEAYDRASTGELF
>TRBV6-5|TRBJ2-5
ASRRGQGAWETQY
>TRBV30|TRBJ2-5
ACSLVETQY
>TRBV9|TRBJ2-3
ASSAVVAGGYNTDTQY
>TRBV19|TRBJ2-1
ASSPWVLLADSYNEQF
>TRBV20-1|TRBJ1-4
SASRGANEKLF
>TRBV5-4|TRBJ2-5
ASSLGSAMETQY
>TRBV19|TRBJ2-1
ASSILQGGYNEQF
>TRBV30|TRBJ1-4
AWSVQTEKLF
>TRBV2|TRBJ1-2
ASSEAQRMGGYT
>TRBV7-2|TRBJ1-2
ASSTPHANYGYT
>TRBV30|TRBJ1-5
AWSGAGGNQPQH
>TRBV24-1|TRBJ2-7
ATSDEQGAGEQY
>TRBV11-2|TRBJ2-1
ASSFKFGEQF
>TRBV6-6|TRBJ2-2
ASSYWLANTGELF
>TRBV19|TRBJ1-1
ASSINVGGNEPEAF
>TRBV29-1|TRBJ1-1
SVETFEAF